The 2 T cell receptor beta chains below were found in one sample sequenced in a study of post-analysis software for immune sequencing data. Study findings and constraints: Relative to controls, patients had about five TRBV segments at higher frequency, with TRBV5-6, TRBV5-1 and TRBV20-1 among these.

The antigens of these receptors remain unknown. Unique molecular identifiers were built into the TCR beta cDNA libraries. TCRdb re-derived calls from the PCR reads in MiXCR, one entry per CDR3 protein. The data contain some 450,000 distinct CDR3 sequences, over 35% of them singletons. The sequenced material came from blood. These receptor sequences come from a girl aged 5 to 17 with multiple sclerosis.

This rearrangement joins TRBV2 to TRBJ1-6; D unclear. The CDR3 totals 12 residues. V was trimmed by 1 base and J by 9 bases, leaving 4 bases between them. Germline CDR1 is SNHLY and CDR2 is FYNNEI. The CDR3 DNA reads TGTGCCAGCAGTGAAGGGCTTTCACCCCTCCACTTT. This translates into CASSEGLSPLHF.

This chain connects TRBV15 to TRBJ2-5; either TRBD1 or TRBD2 may supply D (5 bases each). The length of the CDR3 is 15 residues. The germline CDR1 and CDR2 sequences are LNHNV and YYDKDF (reference sequence). Deletions cut 0 bases from V and 4 bases from J, with 12 bases between. The CDR3 DNA reads TGTGCCACCAGCAGAGACGTGGGGGACGGAGAGACCCAGTACTTC. Translating it yields CATSRDVGDGETQYF.